Below are 27 T cell receptor beta chains sequenced from a single sample in a study of a mutant IDH1 vaccine in newly diagnosed glioma. These receptors have no known antigen. This table comes from immunoSEQ multiplex PCR, and its TCRdb copy is limited to in-frame clones, with some not included. The table includes tens of thousands of clones, about four fifths detected once. Time point indicated: week 47, end of study. It was 300 ug of mutant IDH1 20-mer peptide that made up each vaccine dose, given with topical imiquimod. Source: PBMCs, taken from a glioma patient whose treatment included an IDH1 peptide vaccine. The receptor set was obtained from a man under 40 with glioma.

This rearrangement joins TRBV19 to TRBJ2-7; D gene uncertain. The CDR3 loop spans 17 amino acids. Germline V gene lookup returns CDR1 LNHDA and CDR2 SQIVND (reference sequence). Trimming removed 0 bases from V and 0 bases from J, with 15 bases in between. CDR3 amino acids: CASSIDLADGGSYEQYF. As DNA, the CDR3 is TGTGCCAGTAGTATAGACCTTGCAGACGGCGGCTCCTACGAGCAGTACTTC.

The CDR3 spells CASSSRRGLAGGKDTQYF. The CDR3 DNA sequence: TGTGCCAGCAGTTCGCGAAGAGGACTAGCGGGGGGAAAAGATACGCAGTATTTT. The rearrangement uses TRBV27 and TRBJ2-3; TRBD2 matches 14 bases. The CDR3 has 18 residues. With V trimmed by 4 bases and J by 5 bases, 11 bases remained unmatched. Germline V lookup: CDR1 MNHEY, CDR2 SMNVEV (reference sequence).

V gene TRBV7-6 combines with J gene TRBJ1-3; a weak D match, TRBD1 (5 bases). V shed 0 bases and J shed 3 bases, with 9 bases lying between them. Germline V gives CDR1 SGHVS, CDR2 FNYEAQ. The CDR3 covers 15 residues. The CDR3 loop reads CASSLAGAGGNTIYF. The CDR3 bases are TGTGCCAGCAGCTTAGCAGGGGCAGGTGGAAACACCATATATTTT.

V gene TRBV6-6 combines with J gene TRBJ1-6, with TRBD1 matching 7 bases. Germline V gene lookup returns CDR1 MNHNY and CDR2 SVGAGI (reference sequence). The CDR3 spans 15 residues. V trimming: 7 bases; J trimming: 7 bases; junction bases outside the gene matches: 10. CDR3 in DNA: TGTGCCAGCATTGACGAGACAGGGTGGAATTCACCCCTCCACTTT. Translation gives CASIDETGWNSPLHF.

The chain joins TRBV7-2 to TRBJ1-1; 10 nucleotides match TRBD1. Germline V gene data show CDR1 as SGHTA and CDR2 as FQGNSA. V lost 5 bases, J lost 7 bases, and 10 bases stayed unmatched. CDR3 length equals 15 residues. The CDR3 protein is CASSPRQGARGEAFF. Written as DNA, the CDR3 is TGTGCCAGCAGCCCCCGACAGGGGGCGCGGGGTGAAGCTTTCTTT.

This clone was observed a single time. The chain carries TRBV5-1 and TRBJ2-3; D remains unclear. V dropped 0 bases and J dropped 1 base, with 15 bases sitting between them. This CDR3 has 17 residues. Germline assignment: CDR1 SGHRS and CDR2 YFSETQ. DNA of the CDR3: TGCGCCAGCAGCTTGGGATACGACGGATCACGCACAGATACGCAGTATTTT. Its translation: CASSLGYDGSRTDTQYF.

The rearrangement joins TRBV6-5 to TRBJ2-5, with D possibly being TRBD1 (7 bases). The germline V gene encodes CDR1 MNHEY and CDR2 SVGAGI. The ends were cut back, 2 bases at V and 7 bases at J, with 14 bases in the middle. CDR3 length: 14 residues. In DNA, the CDR3 is TGTGCCAGCAGTTACGAGGGGGCGCGGGGGACCCAGTACTTC. Protein product: CASSYEGARGTQYF.

The V call is TRBV12-5, the J call TRBJ1-4, with 11 bases aligning to TRBD1. The V segment lost 5 bases and the J segment 8 bases; nucleotides outside the gene matches: 13. This CDR3 is 17 amino acids long. In germline, CDR1 is LGHNT, CDR2 FRNRAP. The CDR3, as DNA: TGTGCTAGTGGTCTAGGGAGGCGGGACAGGGGGGAAGAAAAACTGTTTTTT. It yields the protein CASGLGRRDRGEEKLFF.

The chain combines TRBV6-5 with TRBJ2-1; 10 bases line up with TRBD2. V lost 1 base and J lost 2; bases outside the gene matches: 2. CDR3 length: 16 residues. Germline lookup yields CDR1 MNHEY and CDR2 SVGAGI. The DNA of the CDR3 is TGTGCCAGCAGTTACTTAACTAGCGGGACCTACAATGAGCAGTTCTTC. Residues: CASSYLTSGTYNEQFF.

V gene TRBV12-5 combines with J gene TRBJ1-5; D unclear. Germline V gene sequence: CDR1 LGHNT, CDR2 FRNRAP. This CDR3 region has 13 residues. Trimming shortened V by 6 bases and J by 2 bases, and 8 bases separated the two germline ends. The CDR3 is CASGPCCNQPQHF. CDR3 DNA: TGTGCTAGTGGGCCGTGCTGCAATCAGCCCCAGCATTTT.

V and J are TRBV6-1 and TRBJ2-3; possibly TRBD2 for D (6 bases). The CDR3 spans 14 residues. Germline-derived CDR1 and CDR2 are MNHNS and SASEGT. V was pared by 7 bases and J by 2 bases, with 13 bases between. The CDR3 bases are TGTGCCAGCAACGGGGGTTACTCCACAGATACGCAGTATTTT. The encoded protein is CASNGGYSTDTQYF.

The chain recombines TRBV9 with TRBJ1-1, with D unresolved. The CDR3 has 13 residues. Trimming shortened V by 1 base and J by 8 bases, and 12 bases separated the two germline ends. From germline, CDR1 is SGDLS and CDR2 YYNGEE. CDR3 DNA: TGTGCCAGCAGCGTATCTAGGGCTTCGGAAGCTTTCTTT. Its translation is CASSVSRASEAFF.

The gene calls are TRBV29-1 and TRBJ1-2; a possible D gene is TRBD1 (5 bases). The CDR3 spans 15 residues. Trimming pared 0 bases from V and 3 bases from J, leaving 14 bases between. Germline assignment: CDR1 SQVTM and CDR2 ANQGSEA. The CDR3 DNA follows: TGCAGCGTTGAAGACTCAGGGAGTTGGGACTATGGCTACACCTTC. Residues: CSVEDSGSWDYGYTF.

The rearrangement joins TRBV6-1 to TRBJ2-7; perhaps TRBD1 as D (5 bases). Looked up from germline, CDR1 is MNHNS and CDR2 is SASEGT. V was pared by 2 bases and J by 1 base, with 12 bases between. The CDR3 extends over 15 amino acids. CDR3 sequence (DNA): TGTGCCAGCAGTGAATGGGCAAGACAGTCCTACGAGCAGTACTTC. Translated: CASSEWARQSYEQYF.

As concerns this clone: One junction end does not reproduce the germline sequence, and a read error may be involved. The sample has other DNA sequences that encode this CDR3 too. J is TRBJ1-2 and V is TRBV13, with D perhaps TRBD1 (5 bases). This CDR3 has 14 amino acids. Germline V lookup: CDR1 PRHDT, CDR2 FYEKMQ (reference sequence). DNA for the CDR3: TGCGCCAGCAACCTAGGAAGTTGGCAGGGTGGCTACACCTTC. Translating it yields CASNLGSWQGGYTF.

This clone occurred once. The chain has TRBV27 and TRBJ1-2, with 10 bases lining up with TRBD1. CDR3 length: 15 residues. Germline V gene data show CDR1 as MNHEY and CDR2 as SMNVEV (reference sequence). Losses at the gene ends were 5 bases for V and 5 bases for J; bases not matched to a gene: 8. DNA for the CDR3: TGTGCCAGCAGTCCTCGGGACAGGGGTTTTTATGGCTACACCTTC. Translation gives CASSPRDRGFYGYTF.

The chain combines TRBV6-1 with TRBJ2-7; 8 nucleotides match TRBD1. Looked up from germline, CDR1 is MNHNS and CDR2 is SASEGT. CDR3 length: 14 amino acids. The junction had 8 bases not matched to a gene; V was cut back by 5 bases and J by 5 bases. The CDR3 DNA follows: TGTGCCAGCAGTATAGACAGGGGTTCAGACGAGCAGTACTTC. Encoded protein: CASSIDRGSDEQYF.

CDR3 region: CASSEALRTSGGDEQFF. The CDR3 DNA follows: TGTGCCAGCAGTGAAGCGCTTCGGACTAGCGGGGGGGATGAGCAGTTCTTC. J is TRBJ2-1 and V is TRBV6-1; 15 bases fit TRBD2. The CDR3 sequence is 17 residues long. The V gene's germline CDR1 is MNHNS and CDR2 SASEGT. J lost 8 bases, V lost 0 bases, and 5 bases had no gene match.

This chain links TRBV18 with TRBJ1-3, with a tentative D call TRBD1 (5 bases). The length of the CDR3 is 15 residues. V shed 6 bases and J shed 0 bases, with 12 bases lying between them. The germline V gene has CDR1 KGHSH and CDR2 LQKENI. The CDR3 DNA sequence: TGTGCCAGCTCCTCCGGGACTTTCTCTGGAAACACCATATATTTT. This codes for CASSSGTFSGNTIYF.

The chain recombines TRBV5-4 with TRBJ1-2; no firm D call. This CDR3 is 14 amino acids long. Germline V gene lookup returns CDR1 SGHNT and CDR2 YYREEE (reference sequence). Trimming took 6 bases from V and 8 from J, leaving 20 bases between them. CDR3 amino acids: CASMEGRSIAGYTF. Here the CDR3 DNA reads TGTGCCAGCATGGAAGGCAGGTCAATTGCGGGCTACACCTTC.

The sample holds one count of this clone. The chain joins TRBV7-6 to TRBJ2-2; D tentatively fits TRBD1 or TRBD2 (5 bases each). Per the germline V gene, CDR1 is SGHVS and CDR2 is FNYEAQ. V was pared by 0 bases and J by 4 bases, with 9 bases between. The CDR3 runs 15 residues. The CDR3 DNA sequence: TGTGCCAGCAGCTTAGCCAGGGCGGGCACCGGGGAGCTGTTTTTT. This codes for CASSLARAGTGELFF.

The sample holds one count of this clone. The rearrangement links TRBV19 to TRBJ2-6, with D tentatively TRBD1 (6 bases). V lost 6 bases and J lost 4, with 16 bases in between. The CDR3 is made up of 16 amino acids. CDR1 is LNHDA, CDR2 SQIVND, per germline (reference sequence). The DNA for the CDR3 is TGTGCCAGTAGGGCAGGGGCGGTAAGCGGGGCCAACGTCCTGACTTTC. Protein sequence: CASRAGAVSGANVLTF.

This clone was observed once. The rearrangement joins TRBV5-1 to TRBJ1-1; D is possibly TRBD1 (6 bases). Germline loops: CDR1 SGHRS, CDR2 YFSETQ. The CDR3 spans 13 residues. Trimming removed 0 bases at V and 6 bases at J, with 9 bases between. The CDR3 spells CASSLAGASEAFF. The CDR3 DNA is TGCGCCAGCAGCTTGGCAGGGGCTTCTGAAGCTTTCTTT.

This clone has only a few counts. J is TRBJ1-1 and V is TRBV18, with unresolved D. Deletions cut 5 bases from V and 2 bases from J, with 6 bases between. Germline CDR1 KGHSH, CDR2 LQKENI. This CDR3 contains 12 residues. The CDR3 is CASSTFNTEAFF. The CDR3, as DNA: TGTGCCAGCTCAACGTTCAACACTGAAGCTTTCTTT.

This chain links TRBV6-5 with TRBJ1-1, with D hard to call. Per the germline V gene, CDR1 is MNHEY and CDR2 is SVGAGI. Trimming removed 6 bases at V and 4 bases at J, with 12 bases between. This CDR3 region has 13 residues. CDR3 bases: TGTGCCAGCAGCCCGGGCCCTTTCACTGAAGCTTTCTTT. It is translated as CASSPGPFTEAFF.

The CDR3 is CASSLVQGARNTEAFF. CDR3 nucleotides: TGTGCCAGCAGCTTAGTACAGGGGGCAAGGAACACTGAAGCTTTCTTT. This chain joins TRBV11-2 and TRBJ1-1; 9 bases align to TRBD1. Germline V gives CDR1 SGHAT, CDR2 FQNNGV. The CDR3 covers 16 residues. After removal of 1 base from V and 1 base from J, the junction contained 4 bases not matched to a gene.

The V call is TRBV10-3, the J call TRBJ1-6; TRBD1 is a possible D gene (5 bases). The germline CDR1 and CDR2 sequences are ENHRY and SYGVKD. The CDR3 covers 14 residues. Deletions cut 0 bases from V and 9 bases from J, with 9 bases between. The CDR3: CAISESRGGSPLHF. Here the CDR3 DNA reads TGTGCCATCAGTGAGTCTAGGGGAGGTTCACCCCTCCACTTT.